These 27 T cell receptor beta chains originate from one sample sequenced in a study of CD8+CD57+ T cells in acquired aplastic anemia. The template for TCR beta VDJ and CDR3 sequence profiling was genomic DNA. TCRdb re-analysed the reads in MiXCR, keeping a single row per CDR3 protein. The data contain around 190,000 distinct CDR3 sequences, roughly half of them singletons. The sequencing sample was made of sorted CD4+, CD8+, or CD8+CD57+ T cells (not recorded which) from PBMCs. These receptors all come from a human donor in good health, serving as a control.

The V and J genes are TRBV7-2 and TRBJ2-2, with 7 bases aligning to TRBD2. CDR1 is SGHTA and CDR2 is FQGNSA in the germline V gene. V gave up 4 bases and J gave up 2 bases; unmatched junction bases: 7. The CDR3 runs to 16 residues. CDR3 DNA: TGTGCCAGCAGCTCCGGTCGGGACTATAACACCGGGGAGCTGTTTTTT. As protein: CASSSGRDYNTGELFF. Full variable domain (remainder filled in from reference TRBV7-2 and TRBJ2-2): GAGVSQSPSNKVTEKGKDVELRCDPISGHTALYWYRQSLGQGLEFLIYFQGNSAPDKSGLPSDRFSAERTGGSVSTLTIQRTQQEDSAVYLCASSSGRDYNTGELFFGEGSRLTVL.

Worth noting for this clonotype: Given the absence of the conserved phenylalanine or tryptophan at the CDR3 end, a read error is likely. The genes are TRBV6-1 and TRBJ2-1, with TRBD1 matching over 7 bases. V trimming: 7 bases; J trimming: 5 bases; junction bases outside the gene matches: 8. CDR1 is MNHNS, CDR2 SASEGT, per germline. The CDR3 runs to 14 residues. The CDR3 nucleotides read TGTGCCAGCACTTTGACAGGGAAAAACAATGAGCAGTTCTCC. Encoded protein: CASTLTGKNNEQFS.

There are many counts of this clonotype. This chain links TRBV20-1 with TRBJ2-3; 8 nucleotides align to TRBD2. This CDR3 spans 13 amino acids. With V trimmed by 4 bases and J by 5 bases, 5 bases remained unmatched. The germline V gene has CDR1 DFQATT and CDR2 SNEGSKA (reference sequence). CDR3 DNA sequence: TGCAGTGCTACCAGCGGGGGATTAGATACGCAGTATTTT. As protein: CSATSGGLDTQYF.

This clonotype was counted between two and nine times. At one end the junction does not follow the germline gene, possibly because of a read error. The chain is built from TRBV28 and TRBJ1-6; TRBD1 might be the D (5 bases). Germline values: CDR1 MDHEN, CDR2 SYDVKM. The CDR3 has 17 amino acids. As DNA, the CDR3 is TGTGCCAGCCGAGCACTTACAGGCAGCTCCTATAATACACCCCTCCACTTT. It is translated as CASRALTGSSYNTPLHF.

Comment on this clonotype: One junction end does not reproduce the germline sequence, and a read error may be involved. The chain links TRBV20-1 to TRBJ1-1, with 7 bases fitting TRBD1. In germline, CDR1 is DFQATT, CDR2 SNEGSKA (reference sequence). CDR3 length equals 9 residues. The CDR3 region is CSARRGDSF. The CDR3 region has the DNA TGCAGTGCTAGGAGGGGGGACAGCTTT.

This clonotype was seen ten or more times. The chain is built from TRBV24-1 and TRBJ1-1, with D tentatively TRBD1 (5 bases). The V end was cut by 4 bases, the J end by 1 base, with 9 bases between. The CDR3 has 14 amino acids. Germline V lookup: CDR1 KGHDR, CDR2 SFDVKD. The CDR3 spells CATSEGTRNTEAFF. Written as DNA, the CDR3 is TGTGCCACCAGTGAAGGGACGAGGAACACTGAAGCTTTCTTT.

This clonotype was observed at least ten times. The chain combines TRBV7-8 with TRBJ1-1, with 9 bases fitting TRBD1. The trim removed 5 bases at V and 2 bases at J, leaving 9 bases unmatched. From germline, CDR1 is SGHVS and CDR2 FQNEAQ. The CDR3 is 16 amino acids. CDR3 sequence: CASSIRGDRDNTEAFF. The DNA for the CDR3 is TGTGCCAGCAGCATTAGGGGGGACAGGGATAACACTGAAGCTTTCTTT.

As for this clonotype: An end of the junction differs from the germline gene, which may be a read error. The chain uses TRBV7-2 and TRBJ1-6, with TRBD1 as a possible D gene (6 bases). The CDR3 sequence is 15 residues long. The V gene's germline CDR1 is SGHTA and CDR2 FQGNSA. Written as DNA, the CDR3 is TGTGCCAGCAGCTTGCGAGGGGGTGATAATTCACCCCTCCACTTC. Protein: CASSLRGGDNSPLHF.

The sample holds a few counts of this clonotype. The chain joins TRBV7-6 to TRBJ1-1; D may be TRBD1 (5 bases). Germline V gene sequence: CDR1 SGHVS, CDR2 FNYEAQ. With 1 base removed from V and 4 bases from J, the gap between germline ends came to 13 bases. The CDR3 has 15 amino acids. CDR3 in DNA: TGTGCCAGCAGCTTAGGAAAGGGTGGGGCCACTGAAGCTTTCTTT. Residues: CASSLGKGGATEAFF.

This clonotype was seen more than once but under ten times. The V call is TRBV7-9, the J call TRBJ2-7, with 11 bases aligning to TRBD2. The CDR3 length is 15 residues. CDR1 is SEHNR and CDR2 is FQNEAQ in the germline V gene (reference sequence). V lost 3 bases and J lost 2; bases outside the gene matches: 3. CDR3 nucleotides: TGTGCCAGCAGCTTGGGACTAGCGGCAACCTACGAGCAGTACTTC. Protein product: CASSLGLAATYEQYF. The whole variable domain, filled in from reference TRBV7-9 and TRBJ2-7, reads DTGVSQNPRHKITKRGQNVTFRCDPISEHNRLYWYRQTLGQGPEFLTYFQNEAQLEKSRLLSDRFSAERPKGSFSTLEIQRTEQGDSAMYLCASSLGLAATYEQYFGPGTRLTVT.

The chain has TRBV7-9 and TRBJ2-7; unclear D gene. The CDR3 sequence is 13 residues long. CDR1 and CDR2 from the germline V gene are SEHNR and FQNEAQ (reference sequence). The V end was cut by 6 bases, the J end by 5 bases, with 14 bases between. DNA for the CDR3: TGTGCCAGCAGACGGATTGTTGGCAACGAGCAGTACTTC. Encoded protein: CASRRIVGNEQYF.

This clonotype was counted between two and nine times. No conserved phenylalanine or tryptophan is present at the end of the CDR3, so a read error is the likely explanation. No DNA is shown, since the ends of the CDR3 on it are uncertain; the CDR3 is the one TCRdb lists. This chain connects TRBV9 to TRBJ2-6; TRBD1 was called by the table and not checked on the DNA. From germline, CDR1 is SGDLS and CDR2 YYNGEE. The CDR3 is 9 amino acids in total, end residues counted. CDR3 protein: CASSDSPGA.

Remarks on this clonotype: Just one base apart from a much larger clone, this may be a read error. The chain employs TRBV10-3 and TRBJ1-5; possible D gene TRBD1, 5 bases. V lost 10 bases and J 1 base, leaving 20 bases between the germline ends. The CDR3 is 16 amino acids. CDR1 and CDR2 (germline): ENHRY, SYGVKD. The CDR3 loop reads CASRLETEGSNQPQHF. The CDR3 DNA follows: TGTGCCAGCAGGCTTGAGACAGAGGGAAGCAATCAGCCCCAGCATTTT.

The chain couples TRBV7-3 to TRBJ1-1; D call uncertain. The CDR3 spans 13 residues. Trimming removed 5 bases from V and 7 bases from J, with 14 bases in between. The germline CDR1 and CDR2 sequences are SGHTA and FQGTGA. CDR3 region: CASSLHVPNEAFF. Here the CDR3 DNA reads TGTGCCAGCAGCCTGCATGTACCTAATGAAGCTTTCTTT.

This chain joins TRBV2 and TRBJ2-7; tentative D call: TRBD1 (6 bases). V was trimmed by 5 bases and J by 2 bases, leaving 19 bases between them. CDR3 length: 16 residues. Germline lookup yields CDR1 SNHLY and CDR2 FYNNEI. The CDR3 protein is CASSRDIWQGPYEQYF. CDR3 sequence (DNA): TGTGCCAGCAGTCGCGACATTTGGCAGGGGCCCTACGAGCAGTACTTC.

This clonotype was seen repeatedly, ten times or more. The chain carries TRBV7-3 and TRBJ2-5; possibly TRBD2 for D (6 bases). The CDR3 is 15 residues long. The V end lost 3 bases, the J end lost 1 base, and 12 bases lay between the germline ends. The germline V gene has CDR1 SGHTA and CDR2 FQGTGA. The CDR3 DNA reads as TGTGCCAGCAGCTTCGGGGGATCAGCCCAAGAGACCCAGTACTTC. Translating it yields CASSFGGSAQETQYF.

V usage is TRBV12-3 or TRBV12-4 and J usage is TRBJ2-5; tentative D call: TRBD2 (5 bases). The V and J ends lost 3 bases and 2 bases respectively, with 7 bases between them. The CDR3 loop spans 13 amino acids. The DNA of the CDR3 is TGTGCCAGCAGTTTCCGAGGGCAAGAGACCCAGTACTTC. Translated: CASSFRGQETQYF.

The chain has TRBV7-2 and TRBJ1-6; 7 bases line up with TRBD1. This CDR3 region has 15 residues. The V gene end was trimmed by 4 bases and the J gene end by 7 bases; junction bases not matched to a gene: 7. Germline values: CDR1 SGHTA, CDR2 FQGNSA. The DNA of the CDR3 is TGTGCCAGCAGCTCCTACAGGGGAGGGAATTCACCCCTCCACTTT. The encoded protein is CASSSYRGGNSPLHF.

This clonotype was picked up many times. This sequence joins TRBV7-2 and TRBJ1-5; D call uncertain. The CDR3 has 16 residues. Per the germline V gene, CDR1 is SGHTA and CDR2 is FQGNSA. V was trimmed by 2 bases and J by 0 bases, leaving 11 bases between them. The CDR3 sequence: CASSLSWSHSNQPQHF. The CDR3 nucleotides are TGTGCCAGCAGCTTATCGTGGTCCCATAGCAATCAGCCCCAGCATTTT.

This clonotype has only one observation. The chain recombines TRBV7-6 with TRBJ2-5; 8 bases fit TRBD2. Germline V gene sequence: CDR1 SGHVS, CDR2 FNYEAQ. This CDR3 is 14 amino acids long. V shed 5 bases, J shed 5 bases, and the junction held 7 bases outside the gene matches. Here the CDR3 DNA reads TGTGCCAGCAGCGACGGGGGGGTATGGGAGACCCAGTACTTC. Amino acid sequence: CASSDGGVWETQYF.

The genes are TRBV9 and TRBJ1-6; D is possibly TRBD1 (6 bases). V was trimmed by 3 bases and J by 6 bases, leaving 10 bases between them. Germline V lookup: CDR1 SGDLS, CDR2 YYNGEE. CDR3 length: 14 residues. Here the CDR3 reads CASSATGPNSPLHF. The CDR3 DNA sequence: TGTGCCAGCAGCGCGACAGGACCTAATTCACCCCTCCACTTT.

CDR3 amino acids: CASSGRQGDRPQHF. The CDR3 bases are TGTGCCAGCAGCGGGAGACAGGGGGATCGGCCCCAGCATTTT. The chain carries TRBV7-2 and TRBJ1-5, with 9 bases matching TRBD1. Per germline, CDR1 SGHTA and CDR2 FQGNSA. This CDR3 spans 14 amino acids. V lost 5 bases to trimming and J lost 9 bases; unmatched junction nucleotides: 8.

This clonotype was seen ten or more times. The chain joins TRBV5-1 to TRBJ2-1; 10 nucleotides line up with TRBD1. The CDR3 is 14 residues long. CDR1 and CDR2 from the germline V gene are SGHRS and YFSETQ. J was trimmed by 5 bases and V by 7 bases; bases with no gene match: 6. CDR3 nucleotide sequence: TGCGCCAGCGGACGACAGGGGGCGGACAATGAGCAGTTCTTC. Its translation is CASGRQGADNEQFF. Together with reference TRBV5-1 and TRBJ2-1, the CDR3 gives the full variable domain: KAGVTQTPRYLIKTRGQQVTLSCSPISGHRSVSWYQQTPGQGLQFLFEYFSETQRNKGNFPGRFSGRQFSNSRSEMNVSTLELGDSALYLCASGRQGADNEQFFGPGTRLTVL.

The CDR3 DNA reads TGTGCCAGCAGCCAAGACAGGGGGCGCGAGCAGTACTTC. The encoded protein is CASSQDRGREQYF. The chain joins TRBV14 to TRBJ2-7; TRBD1 aligns across 8 bases. CDR3 length equals 13 residues. The germline gives CDR1 SGHDN, CDR2 FVKESK. V was pared by 0 bases and J by 6 bases, with 1 base of the junction left unmatched.

This clonotype was counted many times. V is TRBV6-5 and J is TRBJ1-5; 7 bases are a match to TRBD1. This CDR3 is 16 amino acids long. V shed 6 bases, J shed 4 bases, and the junction held 12 bases outside the gene matches. Germline V gene sequence: CDR1 MNHEY, CDR2 SVGAGI. The CDR3 DNA reads TGTGCCAGCAGCCCTAAAAGACAGGGCGGGAATCAGCCCCAGCATTTT. This codes for CASSPKRQGGNQPQHF.

This clonotype occurred many times. The chain combines TRBV11-1 with TRBJ2-2, with D uncertain. Germline V lookup: CDR1 SGHAT, CDR2 FQDESV (reference sequence). The V end lost 3 bases, the J end lost 5 bases, and 10 bases lay between the germline ends. The CDR3 runs 14 residues. The DNA of the CDR3 is TGTGCCAGCAGCTTTAGTGCGGTAACCGGGGAGCTGTTTTTT. It encodes CASSFSAVTGELFF.

This clonotype came up many times. This chain uses TRBV6-1 with TRBJ2-5; the D gene could be TRBD1 or TRBD2 (6 bases each). The V and J ends lost 3 bases and 4 bases respectively, with 15 bases between them. The CDR3 has 15 residues. The germline gives CDR1 MNHNS, CDR2 SASEGT. The CDR3 DNA follows: TGTGCCAGCAGTGAGAACCAGGGGAGGAGAGAGACCCAGTACTTC. Amino acids: CASSENQGRRETQYF.